This T cell receptor (beta chain) was recorded in a study of metastatic and nonmetastatic thyroid tumors (dated by TCRdb to 2020 to 2021). Regarding the complete study: The researchers compared repertoires between peripheral blood samples and tumor or nodule tissue samples from patients with malignant or benign thyroid disease. Study-wide conclusions, independent of this receptor: In both blood and tumor samples, TCR beta diversity was reported to be significantly higher in malignant tumors than in benign nodules.

Remarks on this clone: What this receptor recognizes is not known. No qualities accompany the bases; no much larger clone lies one base away.

None of the patients had been given any treatment before thyroid surgery. The study retrospectively analysed patient clinical samples collected from the early 2010s to the late 2010s using T-cell receptor beta sequencing. Library method: PCR. Instrument on record: Illumina HiSeq 4000. The TCR beta-chain CDR3 region of each patient was profiled by high-throughput sequencing. Concerning the study's data processing: CDR3 differences across clinicopathological groups were used to build a classifier for discriminating distant-metastatic papillary thyroid cancer patients. Repertoire diversity was assessed with the Shannon index, and tumor-blood repertoire similarity with the Morisita-Horn index. TCRdb redid the processing of the public reads, applying fastp at Q25 and MiXCR, and retained in-frame beta chains. The V and J calls reflect TCRdb's pipeline rather than the authors' work. This sample has about 24,000 clones in its table, and roughly 19% of those were observed once. The ten largest clones take up roughly 4.8% of the sample.

Sequencing input: blood. The TCR comes from a male donor with papillary thyroid cancer or a benign thyroid nodule (not recorded which). Some clones in this sample may be carry-over from other donors' samples.

The DNA is TGTGCCAGCAGCGTAGCGGTGGGGACGGATACGCAGTATTTT. This yields the protein CASSVAVGTDTQYF. The rearrangement combines TRBV9 with TRBJ2-3, with the D call perhaps TRBD1 or TRBD2, each one matching 5 bases. Trimming takes 0 bases from V and 6 bases from J, and the germline ends sit 11 bases apart. The cysteine opens and the phenylalanine closes a CDR3 of 14 amino acids. The entry retains the CDR3 DNA only, 42 bases that are in frame from base 1. From the germline V gene, CDR1 is SGDLS and CDR2 is YYNGEE. This CDR3, with the reference TRBV9 and TRBJ2-3 proteins standing in past its ends, gives the full variable domain DSGVTQTPKHLITATGQRVTLRCSPRSGDLSVYWYQQSLDQGLQFLIQYYNGEERAKGNILERFSAQQFPDLHSELNLSSLELGDSALYFCASSVAVGTDTQYFGPGTRLTVL.